This TCR beta chain was recovered during a study of CD8+ T cells in alopecia areata. Overall study findings and caveats: TCR sharing across patients was less clear than in mice, possibly HLA-related. Compared with normal scalp, lesional scalp had higher clonality and more expanded CD8+ clones.

With 8 bases removed from V and 7 bases from J, the gap between germline ends came to 18 bases. Germline V lookup: CDR1 MDHEN, CDR2 SYDVKM. The CDR3 is made up of 14 amino acids. Turning to this clone: As yet, its antigen is unknown.

TCR sequencing used cDNA made by reverse transcription of extracted RNA. Method: immunoSEQ multiplex PCR; TCRdb's copy keeps in-frame clones and lacks some. The sample records roughly 150,000 clones, approximately 60% being singletons. Sorted populations comprised CD4+ and CD8+ T cells obtained from PBMCs. This chain joins TRBV28 and TRBJ1-5; a weak D match, TRBD1 (5 bases). Sequences were obtained from CD4+ T cells sorted from blood. The source of this sequence is a human donor in good health. CDR3 sequence: CASLFRGGGQPQHF. In DNA, the CDR3 is TGTGCCAGCTTGTTTAGGGGCGGTGGACAGCCCCAGCATTTT. The full variable domain, with the rest looked up from reference TRBV28 and TRBJ1-5, is DVKVTQSSRYLVKRTGEKVFLECVQDMDHENMFWYRQDPGLGLRLIYFSYDVKMKEKGDIPEGYSVSREKKERFSLILESASTNQTSMYLCASLFRGGGQPQHFGDGTRLSIL.